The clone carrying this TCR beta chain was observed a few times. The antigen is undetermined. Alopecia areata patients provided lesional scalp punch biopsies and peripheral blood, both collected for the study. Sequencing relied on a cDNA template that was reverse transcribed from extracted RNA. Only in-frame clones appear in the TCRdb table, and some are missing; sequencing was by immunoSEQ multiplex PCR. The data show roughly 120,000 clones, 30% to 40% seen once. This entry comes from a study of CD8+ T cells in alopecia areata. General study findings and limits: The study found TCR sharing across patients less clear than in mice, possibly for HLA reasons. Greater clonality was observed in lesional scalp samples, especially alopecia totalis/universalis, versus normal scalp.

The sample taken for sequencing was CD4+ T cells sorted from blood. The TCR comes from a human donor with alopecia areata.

CDR3 residues: CSVVRMNTEAFF. The CDR3, as DNA: TGCAGCGTTGTACGGATGAACACTGAAGCTTTCTTT. The chain uses TRBV29-1 and TRBJ1-1; D is uncertain. Germline CDR1 and CDR2: SQVTM and ANQGSEA. V lost 4 bases and J 0 bases, leaving 6 bases between the germline ends. This CDR3 is 12 amino acids long.